This TCR beta chain was identified in a study of CD8+ T cells in alopecia areata (dated by TCRdb to between 2017 and 2018). In the study overall: Skin from C3H/HeJ donors aged roughly 6-12 months with spontaneous alopecia was grafted onto female C3H/HeJ recipients aged 7-10 weeks. High-throughput TCRbeta sequencing was used to examine T cell clonal expansion in alopecia areata in both the C3H/HeJ mouse model and human patients. In humans, TCRbeta sequencing was performed on scalp tissue and on sorted CD4+ and CD8+ peripheral blood T cells from healthy controls and from patients with patchy or totalis/universalis alopecia areata. Clonality in the scalp was compared among normal scalp (n=4), patchy alopecia areata scalp (n=8), and alopecia totalis/universalis scalp (n=8). The RNA source kit depended on sample type: the PAXgene miRNA kit for fixed scalp, the miRNeasy kit for PBMCs, and the RNeasy kit for mouse skin. TCRbeta CDR3 regions were amplified by immunoSEQ multiplex PCR with 35 Vbeta forward and 13 Jbeta reverse primers. What the study reported, not specific to this receptor: Compared with mice, TCR sequences shared between patients were less clear, possibly partly because of HLA diversity across the patient population. Compared with normal scalp, lesional scalp had higher clonality and more expanded CD8+ clones, particularly in alopecia totalis/universalis, a pattern that suggests antigenic drive. Scalp TCR repertoire analysis is complicated because resident alphabeta T cells in normal human skin are also sequenced, whereas mouse skin is dominated by gammadelta T cells.

This clone was seen only a few times. It has no known antigen specificity. Since the receptor is from a mouse, mouse gene names and germline sequences apply. The receptor library was made with the immunoSEQ multiplex PCR assay. RNA was extracted from all samples and reverse transcribed into cDNA as template for TCR sequencing. SuperScript III was used to make first-strand cDNA, primed with a 2:1 mix of oligo-dT and random hexamers. A synthetic immune receptor repertoire was used to measure amplification bias, and any remaining bias was corrected computationally. Sequencing of the libraries was done on Illumina HiSeq using 60 bp reads that spanned the CDR3 and were read from J toward V. The study's processing was this. Raw reads were preprocessed to remove errors, and CDR3 was defined by IMGT conventions from the conserved cysteine to phenylalanine. Clonality was calculated as 1 minus Shannon entropy normalized by log2 of the number of productive unique TCRs. Whether each scalp clone was CD4 or CD8 was inferred by checking scalp TCRbeta sequences against the CD4 and CD8 repertoires from sorted blood. What TCRdb holds here is the immuneACCESS table cut down to in-frame rearrangements. Part of the clones is not present; checked against another copy, under half of the missing clones reflect an unresolved V gene, and the others are unexplained. V and J calls and clone size come straight from that table; D and trimming were deduced from the DNA. Listed for this sample are around 290,000 clones, none observed only a single time. The top ten clonotypes cover 1.2% of the sample.

Cells from pooled mouse cutaneous lymph nodes were stained for CD4, CD8alpha, NKG2D, NKG2ACE and other markers and then sorted on a BD Influx. The clonotype originates from a C3H/HeJ mouse with alopecia areata. The strain's MHC haplotype is H2-k. Sequenced: CD4+ T cells sorted from a lymph node.

The sequenced part of the CDR3 DNA is TGTGCCAGCAGTCTGACTGGGGGGTGGGCT. It codes for CASSLTGGWA. The whole CDR3 is CASSLTGGWAEQFF. The chain uses TRBV14 and TRBJ2-1; 10 bases in between match TRBD2. Coverage ceases 4 residues before the CDR3 finishes, and the germline J gene fills in the end. Including the terminal cysteine and phenylalanine, the CDR3 comprises 14 residues. The DNA shown is the part of the CDR3 that was read: 30 bases, in frame from base 1. The germline V gene supplies CDR1 SGHDT and CDR2 FRDEAV.